This T cell receptor (beta chain) is from a study of blood T cell repertoires in COVID-19. Authors' processing steps: Amplification with reference gene primers provided the estimates of nucleated cell counts. Generated by immunoSEQ multiplex PCR, the TCRdb table keeps only in-frame clones and is missing some. V and J calls plus clone size are reproduced from that table; the DNA served to infer D and trimming. The table has 200,000 to 250,000 clones, 65% to 90% seen once; the top ten hold approximately 4.5%. The sample comprised peripheral blood. This TCR came from a woman between 65 and 79 years old with acute or convalescent COVID-19.

CDR3 region: CAVQDSRTGEAFF. The CDR3, as DNA: TGTGCCGTACAAGACTCGAGAACGGGTGAAGCTTTCTTT. V usage is TRBV7-9 and J usage is TRBJ1-1; D ambiguous. CDR1 and CDR2 from the germline V gene are SEHNR and FQNEAQ (reference sequence). There are 13 residues in the CDR3. The ends were cut back, 11 bases at V and 7 bases at J, with 20 bases in the middle.